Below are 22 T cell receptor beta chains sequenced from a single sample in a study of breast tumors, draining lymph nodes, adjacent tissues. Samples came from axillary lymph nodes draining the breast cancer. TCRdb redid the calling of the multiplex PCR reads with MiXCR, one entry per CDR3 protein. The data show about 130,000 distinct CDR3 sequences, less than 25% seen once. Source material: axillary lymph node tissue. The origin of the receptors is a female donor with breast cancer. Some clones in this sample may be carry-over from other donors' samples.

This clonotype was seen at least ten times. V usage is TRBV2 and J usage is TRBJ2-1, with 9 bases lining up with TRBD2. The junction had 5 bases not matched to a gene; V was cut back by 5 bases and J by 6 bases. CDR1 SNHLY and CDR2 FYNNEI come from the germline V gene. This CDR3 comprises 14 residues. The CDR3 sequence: CASSPGLALNEQFF. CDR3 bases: TGTGCCAGCAGTCCCGGACTAGCGCTCAATGAGCAGTTCTTC.

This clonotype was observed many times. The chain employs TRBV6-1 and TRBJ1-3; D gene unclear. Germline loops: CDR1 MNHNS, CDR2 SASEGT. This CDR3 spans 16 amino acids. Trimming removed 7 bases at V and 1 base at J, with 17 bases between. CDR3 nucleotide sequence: TGTGCCAGCAATTCATTCGAGTCAGCTTCTGGAAACACCATATATTTT. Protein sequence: CASNSFESASGNTIYF.

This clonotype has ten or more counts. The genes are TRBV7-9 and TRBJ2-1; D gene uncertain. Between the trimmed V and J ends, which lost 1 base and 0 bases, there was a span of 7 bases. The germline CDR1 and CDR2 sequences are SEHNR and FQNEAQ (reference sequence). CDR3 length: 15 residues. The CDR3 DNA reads TGTGCCAGCAGCTTAGAATTGAGCTCCTACAATGAGCAGTTCTTC. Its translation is CASSLELSSYNEQFF. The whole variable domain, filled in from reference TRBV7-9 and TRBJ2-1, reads DTGVSQNPRHKITKRGQNVTFRCDPISEHNRLYWYRQTLGQGPEFLTYFQNEAQLEKSRLLSDRFSAERPKGSFSTLEIQRTEQGDSAMYLCASSLELSSYNEQFFGPGTRLTVL.

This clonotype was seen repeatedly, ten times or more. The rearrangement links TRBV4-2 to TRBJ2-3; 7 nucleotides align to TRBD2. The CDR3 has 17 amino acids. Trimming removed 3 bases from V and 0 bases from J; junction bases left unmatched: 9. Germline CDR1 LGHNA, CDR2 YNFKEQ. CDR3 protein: CASSQGGWERSTDTQYF. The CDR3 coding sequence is TGTGCCAGCAGCCAGGGGGGGTGGGAGCGGAGCACAGATACGCAGTATTTT.

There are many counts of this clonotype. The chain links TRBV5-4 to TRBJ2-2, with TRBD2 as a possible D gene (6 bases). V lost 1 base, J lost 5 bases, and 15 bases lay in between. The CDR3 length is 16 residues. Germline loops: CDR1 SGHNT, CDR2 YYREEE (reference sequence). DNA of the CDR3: TGTGCCAGCAGCTTGTGGGATAGCGGAGATACCGGGGAGCTGTTTTTT. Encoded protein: CASSLWDSGDTGELFF.

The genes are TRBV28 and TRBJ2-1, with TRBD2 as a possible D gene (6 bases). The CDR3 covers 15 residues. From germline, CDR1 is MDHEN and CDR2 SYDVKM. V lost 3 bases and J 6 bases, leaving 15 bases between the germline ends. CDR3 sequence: CASSLAGSLFNEQFF. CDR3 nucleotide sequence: TGTGCCAGCAGTTTGGCCGGGAGCCTTTTCAATGAGCAGTTCTTC.

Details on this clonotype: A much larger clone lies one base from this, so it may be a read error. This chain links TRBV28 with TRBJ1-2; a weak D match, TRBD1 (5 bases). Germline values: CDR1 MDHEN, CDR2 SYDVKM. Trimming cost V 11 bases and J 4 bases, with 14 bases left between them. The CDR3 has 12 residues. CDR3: CACTLGGYGYTF. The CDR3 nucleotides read TGTGCCTGCACCCTGGGGGGCTATGGCTACACCTTC.

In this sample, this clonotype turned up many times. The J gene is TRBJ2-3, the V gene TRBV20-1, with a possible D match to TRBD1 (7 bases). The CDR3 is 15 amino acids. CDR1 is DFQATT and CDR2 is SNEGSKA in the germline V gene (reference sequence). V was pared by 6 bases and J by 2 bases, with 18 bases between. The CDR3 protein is CSAPRGRPTTDTQYF. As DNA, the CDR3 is TGCAGTGCGCCCAGGGGGAGGCCAACCACAGATACGCAGTATTTT.

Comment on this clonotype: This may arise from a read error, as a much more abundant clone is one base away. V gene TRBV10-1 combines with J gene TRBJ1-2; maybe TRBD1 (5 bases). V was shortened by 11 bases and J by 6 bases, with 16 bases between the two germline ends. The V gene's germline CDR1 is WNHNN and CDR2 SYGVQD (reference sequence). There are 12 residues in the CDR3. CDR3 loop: CAGTGGPNGYTF. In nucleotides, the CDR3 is TGCGCCGGCACCGGGGGTCCCAATGGCTACACCTTC.

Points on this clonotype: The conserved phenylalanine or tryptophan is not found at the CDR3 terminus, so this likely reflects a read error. The CDR3 loop reads CASSPTLEETQYS. The CDR3 DNA reads TGTGCCAGCTCCCCCACCCTGGAAGAGACCCAGTACTCC. The chain joins TRBV18 to TRBJ2-5; D ambiguous. V gave up 6 bases and J gave up 3 bases, with 11 bases separating them. This CDR3 region has 13 residues. Per germline, CDR1 KGHSH and CDR2 LQKENI.

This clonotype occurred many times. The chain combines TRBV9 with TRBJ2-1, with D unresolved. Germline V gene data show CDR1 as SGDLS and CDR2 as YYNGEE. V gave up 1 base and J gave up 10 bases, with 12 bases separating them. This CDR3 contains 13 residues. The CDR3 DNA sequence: TGTGCCAGCAGCGTATCCCTCTTCTTAGAGCAGTTCTTC. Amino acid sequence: CASSVSLFLEQFF.

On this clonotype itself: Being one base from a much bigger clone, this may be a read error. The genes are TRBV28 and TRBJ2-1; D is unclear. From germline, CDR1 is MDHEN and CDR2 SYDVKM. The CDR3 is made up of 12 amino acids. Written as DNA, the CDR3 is TGTGCCGGCAGTCTCCCGACAATGAGTTCGTTCTTC. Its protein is CAGSLPTMSSFF.

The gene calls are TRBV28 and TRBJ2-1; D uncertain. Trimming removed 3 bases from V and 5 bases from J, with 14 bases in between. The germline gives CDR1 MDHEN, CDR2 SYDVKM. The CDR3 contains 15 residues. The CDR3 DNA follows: TGTGCCAGCAGTTTCGTGGAGAGTGGAGACAATGAGCAGTTCTTC. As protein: CASSFVESGDNEQFF.

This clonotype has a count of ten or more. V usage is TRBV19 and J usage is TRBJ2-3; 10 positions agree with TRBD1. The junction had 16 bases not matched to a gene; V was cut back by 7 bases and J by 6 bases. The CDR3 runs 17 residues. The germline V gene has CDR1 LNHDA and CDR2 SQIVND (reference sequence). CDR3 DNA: TGTGCCAGTACGGGGACAGGGGTCGCCCTCACGCGGGATACGCAGTATTTT. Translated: CASTGTGVALTRDTQYF. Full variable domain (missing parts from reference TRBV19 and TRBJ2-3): DGGITQSPKYLFRKEGQNVTLSCEQNLNHDAMYWYRQDPGQGLRLIYYSQIVNDFQKGDIAEGYSVSREKKESFPLTVTSAQKNPTAFYLCASTGTGVALTRDTQYFGPGTRLTVL.

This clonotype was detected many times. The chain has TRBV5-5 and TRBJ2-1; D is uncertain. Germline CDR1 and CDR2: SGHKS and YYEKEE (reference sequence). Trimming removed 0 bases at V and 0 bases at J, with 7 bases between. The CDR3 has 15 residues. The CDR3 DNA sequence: TGTGCCAGCAGCTTGGACGGAGACTCCTACAATGAGCAGTTCTTC. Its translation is CASSLDGDSYNEQFF.

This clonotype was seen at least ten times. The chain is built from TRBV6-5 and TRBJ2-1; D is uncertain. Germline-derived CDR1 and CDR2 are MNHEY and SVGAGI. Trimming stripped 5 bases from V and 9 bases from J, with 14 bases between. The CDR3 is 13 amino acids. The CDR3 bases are TGTGCCAGCAGTCCGAACCGACGTGTTGAGCAGTTCTTC. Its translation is CASSPNRRVEQFF.

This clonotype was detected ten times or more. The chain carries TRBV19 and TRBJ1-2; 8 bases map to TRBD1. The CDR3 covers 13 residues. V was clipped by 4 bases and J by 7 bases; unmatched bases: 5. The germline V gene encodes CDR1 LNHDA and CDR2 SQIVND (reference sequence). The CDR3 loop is CASSTGTGGGYTF. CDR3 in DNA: TGTGCCAGTAGTACCGGGACAGGTGGTGGCTACACCTTC.

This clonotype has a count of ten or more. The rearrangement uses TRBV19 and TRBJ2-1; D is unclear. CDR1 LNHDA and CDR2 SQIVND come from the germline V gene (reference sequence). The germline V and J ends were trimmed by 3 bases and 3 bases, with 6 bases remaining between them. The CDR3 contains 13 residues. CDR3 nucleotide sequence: TGTGCCAGTAGTATTGGGATCTACAATGAGCAGTTCTTC. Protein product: CASSIGIYNEQFF.

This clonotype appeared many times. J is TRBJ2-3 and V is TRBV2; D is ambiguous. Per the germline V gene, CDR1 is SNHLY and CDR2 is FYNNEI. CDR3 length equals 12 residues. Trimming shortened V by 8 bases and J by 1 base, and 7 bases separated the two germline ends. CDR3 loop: CASEPGTDTQYF. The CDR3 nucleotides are TGTGCCAGCGAGCCCGGCACAGATACGCAGTATTTT.

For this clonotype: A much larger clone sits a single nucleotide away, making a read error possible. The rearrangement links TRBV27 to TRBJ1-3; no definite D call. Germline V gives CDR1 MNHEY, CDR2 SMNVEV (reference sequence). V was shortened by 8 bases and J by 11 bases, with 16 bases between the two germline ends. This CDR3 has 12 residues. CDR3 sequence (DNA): TGTGCCAGCGGACCAACATCGGGGTCCATATATTTT. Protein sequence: CASGPTSGSIYF.

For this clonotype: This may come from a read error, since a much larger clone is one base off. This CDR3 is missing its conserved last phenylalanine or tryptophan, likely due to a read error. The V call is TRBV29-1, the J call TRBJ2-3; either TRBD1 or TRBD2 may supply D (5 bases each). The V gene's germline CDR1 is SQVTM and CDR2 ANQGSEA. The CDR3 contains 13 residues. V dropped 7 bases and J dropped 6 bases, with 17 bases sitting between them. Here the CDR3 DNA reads TGCAGCGCCACCCGAGGGGCTGGGGATACGCAGTATTCT. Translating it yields CSATRGAGDTQYS.

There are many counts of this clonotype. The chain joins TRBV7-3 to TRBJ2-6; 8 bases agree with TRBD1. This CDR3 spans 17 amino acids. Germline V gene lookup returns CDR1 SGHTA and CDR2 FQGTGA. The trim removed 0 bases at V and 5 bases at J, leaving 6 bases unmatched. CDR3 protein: CASSLTVDRVRANVLTF. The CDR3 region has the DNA TGTGCCAGCAGCTTAACGGTGGACAGGGTTAGGGCCAACGTCCTGACTTTC.